Listed here are 24 T cell receptor beta chains from one sample, sequenced in a study of blood T cell repertoires in COVID-19. Sequencing was performed with immunoSEQ multiplex PCR; in TCRdb, only in-frame clones are kept and a portion is missing. The repertoire holds 150,000 to 200,000 clones, with roughly 82% as singletons. Sequencing input: PBMCs or T cells enriched from blood (not recorded which). The receptors were sampled from a man aged 50 or older who had recovered from COVID-19.

The genes are TRBV27 and TRBJ1-2; 9 bases are shared with TRBD1. Germline CDR1 is MNHEY and CDR2 is SMNVEV (reference sequence). CDR3 length: 16 amino acids. The V and J ends lost 8 bases and 6 bases, in that order; junction bases with no gene match: 16. The chain's CDR3 is CASGRTTGGAVHGYTF. CDR3 bases: TGTGCCAGCGGACGAACAACAGGGGGCGCAGTGCATGGCTACACCTTC.

The chain employs TRBV10-3 and TRBJ2-2; D ambiguous. This CDR3 region has 12 residues. Trimming cost V 5 bases and J 6 bases, with 7 bases left between them. Germline values: CDR1 ENHRY, CDR2 SYGVKD. The CDR3 protein is CAISYRPGELFF. The CDR3 bases are TGTGCCATCAGTTACAGACCCGGGGAGCTGTTTTTT.

J is TRBJ2-7 and V is TRBV29-1; D is perhaps TRBD1 (6 bases). CDR1 is SQVTM and CDR2 is ANQGSEA in the germline V gene. The CDR3 is 13 amino acids. V was pared by 0 bases and J by 1 base, with 7 bases between. The CDR3 DNA reads TGCAGCGTTGAAGAAGGGGGTTCCTACGAGCAGTACTTC. This codes for CSVEEGGSYEQYF.

The chain joins TRBV10-3 to TRBJ1-6; 7 bases line up with TRBD1. Germline V gene data show CDR1 as ENHRY and CDR2 as SYGVKD. Trimming removed 10 bases from V and 7 bases from J; junction bases left unmatched: 7. This CDR3 has 13 residues. The CDR3 spells CATTGTANSPLHF. The DNA for the CDR3 is TGTGCCACCACCGGGACAGCCAATTCACCCCTCCACTTT.

V gene TRBV18 combines with J gene TRBJ2-5, with 12 bases identical to TRBD1. The CDR3 has 16 amino acids. The V and J ends lost 4 bases and 5 bases, in that order; junction bases with no gene match: 8. Germline loops: CDR1 KGHSH, CDR2 LQKENI. CDR3 nucleotides: TGTGCCAGCTCACAGACGGGACAGGGGGCCGTCGAGACCCAGTACTTC. It codes for CASSQTGQGAVETQYF. The full variable domain, with the rest looked up from reference TRBV18 and TRBJ2-5, is NAGVMQNPRHLVRRRGQEARLRCSPMKGHSHVYWYRQLPEEGLKFMVYLQKENIIDESGMPKERFSAEFPKEGPSILRIQQVVRGDSAAYFCASSQTGQGAVETQYFGPGTRLLVL.

The rearrangement links TRBV4-1 to TRBJ1-2, with D possibly TRBD1 on 6 matching bases. This CDR3 is built from 16 residues. Trimming pared 2 bases from V and 10 bases from J, leaving 23 bases between. Germline V CDR1 and CDR2: MGHRA, YSYEKL. The CDR3 DNA reads TGCGCCAGCAGCCAACCACCTACGACAGGAACTTCTCCCTACACCTTC. Its protein is CASSQPPTTGTSPYTF.

The chain recombines TRBV7-8 with TRBJ2-7, with 9 positions matching TRBD2. The trim removed 1 base at V and 0 bases at J, leaving 7 bases unmatched. Per the germline V gene, CDR1 is SGHVS and CDR2 is FQNEAQ. CDR3 length: 17 amino acids. DNA for the CDR3: TGTGCCAGCAGCTTAGGTAGCGGGGGAGCCAGCTCCTACGAGCAGTACTTC. The encoded protein is CASSLGSGGASSYEQYF.

This clone was counted only a few times. This chain links TRBV7-2 with TRBJ2-7, with TRBD1 identical over 7 bases. The CDR3 totals 16 residues. Losses at the gene ends were 5 bases for V and 4 bases for J; bases not matched to a gene: 14. CDR1 and CDR2 (germline): SGHTA, FQGNSA. For the CDR3, the DNA is TGTGCCAGCAGCCCCCGAGGTACAGGGGAAGGGTACGAGCAGTACTTC. Amino acid sequence: CASSPRGTGEGYEQYF.

The table lists this clone with a count of one. The chain employs TRBV24-1 and TRBJ2-1, with 9 nucleotides matching TRBD2. V gave up 3 bases and J gave up 6 bases; unmatched junction bases: 8. This CDR3 is 16 amino acids long. The germline gives CDR1 KGHDR, CDR2 SFDVKD. The CDR3 sequence: CATSDTASGVVNEQFF. As DNA, the CDR3 is TGTGCCACCAGTGATACCGCTAGCGGGGTTGTCAATGAGCAGTTCTTC.

This chain joins TRBV30 and TRBJ2-5, with a possible D match to TRBD1 (6 bases). The CDR3 is 13 amino acids. Germline-derived CDR1 and CDR2 are GTSNPN and SVGIG (reference sequence). V was clipped by 2 bases and J by 7 bases, with 14 bases between them. The chain's CDR3 is CAWSPRGGGTQYF. The CDR3 DNA is TGTGCCTGGAGTCCCCGTGGGGGCGGGACCCAGTACTTC.

V is TRBV19 and J is TRBJ2-1; 8 bases line up with TRBD1. CDR1 is LNHDA and CDR2 is SQIVND in the germline V gene (reference sequence). The CDR3 is 14 amino acids. Trimming cost V 4 bases and J 2 bases; bases outside gene matches: 1. This CDR3 is CASSKDRAYNEQFF. The CDR3 region has the DNA TGTGCCAGTAGTAAGGACAGGGCCTACAATGAGCAGTTCTTC.

This sequence joins TRBV2 and TRBJ2-6, with D possibly being TRBD2 (6 bases). The CDR3 has 12 amino acids. CDR1 and CDR2 from the germline V gene are SNHLY and FYNNEI. Trimming removed 8 bases at V and 12 bases at J, with 14 bases between. The DNA for the CDR3 is TGTGCCAGCGAGGCGGGACGATCCGTCCTGACTTTC. Amino acids: CASEAGRSVLTF.

In this sample, this clone turned up a few times. The chain recombines TRBV9 with TRBJ1-6; a weak D match, TRBD1 (6 bases). Trimming removed 2 bases from V and 7 bases from J, with 10 bases in between. The CDR3 is made up of 14 amino acids. The V gene's germline CDR1 is SGDLS and CDR2 YYNGEE. The CDR3 DNA follows: TGTGCCAGCAGCGTCTCAGGGGTAAATTCACCCCTCCACTTT. Its translation: CASSVSGVNSPLHF.

The rearrangement links TRBV5-4 to TRBJ2-3, with TRBD1 matching 8 bases. The V gene's germline CDR1 is SGHNT and CDR2 YYREEE (reference sequence). CDR3 size: 16 residues. V shed 4 bases, J shed 2 bases, and the junction held 9 bases outside the gene matches. The CDR3 protein is CASSHKQGVVTDTQYF. DNA for the CDR3: TGTGCCAGCAGCCATAAACAGGGGGTGGTCACAGATACGCAGTATTTT.

As DNA, the CDR3 is TGTGCCAGCAGCCCATTCTCCGGGACACAGAACACTGAAGCTTTCTTT. This gives the protein CASSPFSGTQNTEAFF. The rearrangement joins TRBV27 to TRBJ1-1, with a weak D call TRBD1 (6 bases). The CDR3 loop spans 16 amino acids. Germline values: CDR1 MNHEY, CDR2 SMNVEV (reference sequence). The germline V and J ends were trimmed by 6 bases and 1 base, with 18 bases remaining between them.

This chain joins TRBV28 and TRBJ1-5; D possibly corresponds to TRBD1 (5 bases). V lost 5 bases and J 0 bases, leaving 5 bases between the germline ends. CDR1 MDHEN and CDR2 SYDVKM come from the germline V gene. There are 13 residues in the CDR3. The CDR3 sequence is CASSTGSNQPQHF. The CDR3 coding sequence is TGTGCCAGCAGTACAGGTAGCAATCAGCCCCAGCATTTT.

The gene calls are TRBV28 and TRBJ1-2, with no clear D. CDR1 and CDR2 (germline): MDHEN, SYDVKM. The CDR3 has 10 residues. The V end lost 6 bases, the J end lost 7 bases, and 6 bases lay between the germline ends. The CDR3 DNA reads as TGTGCCAGCAGGTCGGGTGGCTACACCTTC. The encoded protein is CASRSGGYTF.

A few counts support this clone. The chain links TRBV14 to TRBJ2-3; TRBD2 matches at 11 bases. Germline V gene sequence: CDR1 SGHDN, CDR2 FVKESK. The junction had 3 bases not matched to a gene; V was cut back by 3 bases and J by 1 base. The CDR3 loop spans 16 amino acids. The DNA for the CDR3 is TGTGCCAGCAGCCAGTTACTAGCGGGAGGCACAGATACGCAGTATTTT. It codes for CASSQLLAGGTDTQYF.

This clone appeared a single time. This CDR3 reads CASSFYSGLGELFF. The CDR3 nucleotides read TGTGCCAGCAGTTTCTACAGCGGTCTCGGGGAGCTGTTTTTT. The chain is built from TRBV27 and TRBJ2-2; weak D call: TRBD2 (5 bases). Trimming removed 3 bases from V and 7 bases from J, with 12 bases in between. The CDR3 totals 14 residues. Germline lookup yields CDR1 MNHEY and CDR2 SMNVEV (reference sequence).

The rearrangement links TRBV6-1 to TRBJ1-2; D not certain. V dropped 3 bases and J dropped 5 bases, with 10 bases sitting between them. The CDR3 consists of 13 residues. Germline V gene sequence: CDR1 MNHNS, CDR2 SASEGT. The CDR3: CASSELAGYGYTF. In nucleotides, the CDR3 is TGTGCCAGCAGTGAGCTGGCGGGGTATGGCTACACCTTC.

The chain is built from TRBV15 and TRBJ1-1; 7 positions agree with TRBD1. The germline CDR1 and CDR2 sequences are LNHNV and YYDKDF (reference sequence). Trimming at V came to 0 bases and at J to 4 bases, leaving 8 bases not matched to a gene. The CDR3 contains 16 residues. The CDR3 nucleotides read TGTGCCACCAGCAGAGATGCCACAGGGGCCGGCACTGAAGCTTTCTTT. It is translated as CATSRDATGAGTEAFF.

The gene calls are TRBV3-1 (or the pseudogene TRBV3-2) and TRBJ1-2; no clear D. CDR1 is LGHDT and CDR2 is YNNKEL in the germline V gene (reference sequence). Trimming stripped 0 bases from V and 6 bases from J, with 17 bases between. The CDR3 covers 16 residues. CDR3 sequence: CASSQDGGRRWNGYTF. The CDR3 DNA follows: TGTGCCAGCAGCCAAGACGGCGGGCGGCGGTGGAATGGCTACACCTTC.

This clone was observed a handful of times. V usage is TRBV9 and J usage is TRBJ2-3; 9 bases line up with TRBD1. This CDR3 has 18 amino acids. Germline V gene lookup returns CDR1 SGDLS and CDR2 YYNGEE. V trimming: 4 bases; J trimming: 0 bases; junction bases outside the gene matches: 12. CDR3 region: CASSPTSGTGSSTDTQYF. The CDR3 coding sequence is TGTGCCAGCAGCCCGACCTCGGGGACAGGGTCGAGCACAGATACGCAGTATTTT.

The chain employs TRBV3-1 (or the pseudogene TRBV3-2) and TRBJ1-2; TRBD1 matches 10 bases. This CDR3 is 16 amino acids long. Looked up from germline, CDR1 is LGHDT and CDR2 is YNNKEL (reference sequence). The V and J ends lost 3 bases and 1 base, in that order; junction bases with no gene match: 5. The CDR3 loop is CASSHLDRGSNYGYTF. The CDR3 nucleotides read TGTGCCAGCAGCCATTTGGACAGGGGGAGTAACTATGGCTACACCTTC.